The 5 T cell receptor beta chains reported below all come from one sample, sequenced in a study of beta chain features in type 1 diabetes. General study points: Moderate yet significant TCRB CDR3 shortening was seen in Type 1 diabetes patients in all four CD4+ subsets.

All of the isolated RNA was reverse transcribed, so expressed TCRB transcripts were sequenced. Assay: immunoSEQ multiplex PCR; the TCRdb copy retains only in-frame clones and omits some. The table includes around 41,000 clones, roughly 70% detected once. The antigens these receptors bind are not known. The sample consisted of Tregs from blood. The receptors stem from a man aged 25 to 40 with type 1 diabetes. Some clones in this sample may be carry-over from other donors' samples.

The V and J genes are TRBV6-5 and TRBJ1-2, with 7 bases lining up with TRBD1. The CDR3 runs to 14 residues. J was trimmed by 2 bases and V by 5 bases; bases with no gene match: 5. Germline values: CDR1 MNHEY, CDR2 SVGAGI. Here the CDR3 reads CASSRDRLNYGYTF. For the CDR3, the DNA is TGTGCCAGCAGTAGGGACAGATTAAACTATGGCTACACCTTC.

The chain combines TRBV5-1 with TRBJ1-4; D is possibly TRBD1 (6 bases). This CDR3 contains 13 residues. CDR1 and CDR2 from the germline V gene are SGHRS and YFSETQ. Trimming took off 7 bases at V and 8 bases at J, with 15 bases between the two ends. CDR3 in amino acids: CASARGDEEKLFF. The CDR3 nucleotides read TGCGCCAGCGCCAGGGGTGATGAAGAAAAACTGTTTTTT.

This chain connects TRBV2 to TRBJ1-2; D might be TRBD1 (5 bases). The germline CDR1 and CDR2 sequences are SNHLY and FYNNEI. V was shortened by 3 bases and J by 5 bases, with 19 bases between the two germline ends. The CDR3 is 16 amino acids. The CDR3 region is CASSDPRATPGYGYTF. For the CDR3, the DNA is TGTGCCAGCAGTGACCCTAGGGCCACCCCAGGGTATGGCTACACCTTC.

This clone appeared a single time. The chain is built from TRBV7-3 and TRBJ2-7; 7 bases agree with TRBD2. CDR1 and CDR2 (germline): SGHTA, FQGTGA. The CDR3 spans 13 residues. J was trimmed by 7 bases and V by 1 base; bases with no gene match: 4. The CDR3 DNA follows: TGTGCCAGCAGCTTAAAGCGGGGTTGGGAGCAGTACTTC. Its protein product is CASSLKRGWEQYF. Variable domain in full (rest from reference TRBV7-3 and TRBJ2-7): GAGVSQTPSNKVTEKGKYVELRCDPISGHTALYWYRQSLGQGPEFLIYFQGTGAADDSGLPNDRFFAVRPEGSVSTLKIQRTERGDSAVYLCASSLKRGWEQYFGPGTRLTVT.

This clone was observed a single time. The chain joins TRBV29-1 to TRBJ2-7; a weak D match, TRBD1 (6 bases). This CDR3 is built from 13 residues. Trimming cost V 4 bases and J 3 bases, with 13 bases left between them. Germline CDR1 is SQVTM and CDR2 is ANQGSEA. CDR3 sequence: CSVGTATNYEQYF. In DNA, the CDR3 is TGCAGCGTTGGGACAGCGACTAACTACGAGCAGTACTTC.